These 14 T cell receptor beta chains originate from one sample sequenced in a study of T cell repertoires in cytomegalovirus infection. Each CDR3 protein gets one entry after TCRdb re-called the reads with MiXCR. The sample yields roughly 250,000 distinct CDR3 sequences, 10% to 15% seen once. Sequencing used PBMCs. The receptor source for this set is a human donor in good health (CMV status not recorded). Some clones in this sample may be carry-over from other donors' samples.

The genes are TRBV19 and TRBJ1-2; D gene unclear. The germline V and J ends were trimmed by 8 bases and 6 bases, with 10 bases remaining between them. CDR1 and CDR2 from the germline V gene are LNHDA and SQIVND (reference sequence). The CDR3 is 11 residues long. For the CDR3, the DNA is TGTGCCAGTTCGGGATATAATGGCTACACCTTC. Its protein is CASSGYNGYTF.

This clonotype was seen a handful of times. The V call is TRBV5-1, the J call TRBJ1-2; possible D gene TRBD1, 6 bases. The CDR3 extends over 15 amino acids. Germline CDR1 reads SGHRS; CDR2 reads YFSETQ. Deletions cut 3 bases from V and 3 bases from J, with 15 bases between. In nucleotides, the CDR3 is TGCGCCAGCAGCTCGCTCCGGGGGCGAGACTATGGCTACACCTTC. Residues: CASSSLRGRDYGYTF.

This clonotype turned up a few times. This chain links TRBV5-4 with TRBJ2-7; no clear D. The CDR3 is 15 amino acids. Trimming took 0 bases from V and 4 from J, leaving 14 bases between them. Per germline, CDR1 SGHNT and CDR2 YYREEE (reference sequence). This CDR3 reads CASSLEASRVYEQYF. The CDR3 region has the DNA TGTGCCAGCAGCTTGGAGGCCTCTAGAGTGTACGAGCAGTACTTC.

At least ten counts were recorded for this clonotype. The chain couples TRBV7-2 to TRBJ2-7, with 8 bases aligning to TRBD1. The germline V gene encodes CDR1 SGHTA and CDR2 FQGNSA. J gave up 2 bases and V 5 bases, and 5 bases lay outside the gene matches. This CDR3 is built from 14 residues. CDR3 region: CASSLRTGPYEQYF. In DNA, the CDR3 is TGTGCCAGCAGCCTAAGGACAGGGCCCTACGAGCAGTACTTC. Full variable domain (remainder filled in from reference TRBV7-2 and TRBJ2-7): GAGVSQSPSNKVTEKGKDVELRCDPISGHTALYWYRQSLGQGLEFLIYFQGNSAPDKSGLPSDRFSAERTGGSVSTLTIQRTQQEDSAVYLCASSLRTGPYEQYFGPGTRLTVT.

The chain carries TRBV2 and TRBJ2-7, with TRBD1 matching over 7 bases. Germline V lookup: CDR1 SNHLY, CDR2 FYNNEI. V lost 3 bases to trimming and J lost 7 bases; unmatched junction nucleotides: 9. This CDR3 is 14 amino acids long. The CDR3 is CASSENRGVGEQYF. In nucleotides, the CDR3 is TGTGCCAGCAGTGAGAACAGGGGAGTAGGGGAGCAGTACTTC. The full variable domain, with the rest looked up from reference TRBV2 and TRBJ2-7, is EPEVTQTPSHQVTQMGQEVILRCVPISNHLYFYWYRQILGQKVEFLVSFYNNEISEKSEIFDDQFSVERPDGSNFTLKIRSTKLEDSAMYFCASSENRGVGEQYFGPGTRLTVT.

This clonotype was seen repeatedly, ten times or more. The chain links TRBV19 to TRBJ2-1; 11 bases agree with TRBD2. This CDR3 region has 17 residues. Germline loops: CDR1 LNHDA, CDR2 SQIVND (reference sequence). V gave up 3 bases and J gave up 4 bases; unmatched junction bases: 8. The DNA for the CDR3 is TGTGCCAGTAGTATTGGGGGAACTAGCGGGAGTTACAATGAGCAGTTCTTC. It is translated as CASSIGGTSGSYNEQFF.

The rearrangement uses TRBV28 and TRBJ1-5; 9 bases are shared with TRBD1. The length of the CDR3 is 15 residues. The J segment lost 4 bases and the V segment lost 5 bases, leaving 6 bases of the junction unmatched. From germline, CDR1 is MDHEN and CDR2 SYDVKM. The CDR3 DNA reads TGTGCCAGCAGTACCCGGACAGGGGTTAATCAGCCCCAGCATTTT. Its protein is CASSTRTGVNQPQHF.

This clonotype was found many times. The chain recombines TRBV5-1 with TRBJ2-3; a weak D match, TRBD2 (6 bases). Germline CDR1 reads SGHRS; CDR2 reads YFSETQ. Trimming removed 0 bases at V and 4 bases at J, with 15 bases between. This CDR3 comprises 16 residues. CDR3 sequence reads: CASSLDIQGGSDTQYF. Written as DNA, the CDR3 is TGCGCCAGCAGCTTGGACATCCAGGGAGGATCAGATACGCAGTATTTT.

This clonotype showed up many times. The chain uses TRBV7-2 and TRBJ1-2; D perhaps matches TRBD1 (5 bases). The CDR3 runs 15 residues. Germline V lookup: CDR1 SGHTA, CDR2 FQGNSA. Between the trimmed V and J ends, which lost 0 bases and 4 bases, there was a span of 12 bases. CDR3 bases: TGTGCCAGCAGCTTAGCTACCCCAGGGAGCTATGGCTACACCTTC. Protein product: CASSLATPGSYGYTF.

At least ten counts were recorded for this clonotype. This sequence joins TRBV5-1 and TRBJ1-1; perhaps TRBD1 as D (5 bases). The V end lost 4 bases, the J end lost 4 bases, and 11 bases lay between the germline ends. CDR3 length equals 13 residues. Germline V lookup: CDR1 SGHRS, CDR2 YFSETQ. The CDR3 region is CASSMTDTTEAFF. DNA of the CDR3: TGCGCCAGCAGCATGACAGATACCACTGAAGCTTTCTTT.

This clonotype came up many times. The CDR3 region has the DNA TGTGCCAGCAGTTACAGGGCAGGGCGGACAGATACGCAGTATTTT. Protein: CASSYRAGRTDTQYF. The V call is TRBV6-2 or TRBV6-3, the J call TRBJ2-3, with D possibly TRBD1 on 5 matching bases. The CDR3 has 15 amino acids. V gave up 2 bases and J gave up 3 bases, with 12 bases separating them. The V gene's germline CDR1 is MNHEY and CDR2 SVGEGT.

This clonotype was counted many times. This chain connects TRBV28 to TRBJ1-5, with unresolved D. The germline V gene encodes CDR1 MDHEN and CDR2 SYDVKM. The CDR3 contains 18 residues. V lost 1 base to trimming and J lost 5 bases, with 21 bases between them. The CDR3 nucleotides are TGTGCCAGCAGTTTATCAAGTATGTTGGGGTCGGTAGATCAGCCCCAGCATTTT. Encoded protein: CASSLSSMLGSVDQPQHF.

This clonotype appeared a single time. The chain links TRBV10-3 to TRBJ2-7; the D is unclear. The germline gives CDR1 ENHRY, CDR2 SYGVKD. CDR3 length: 13 amino acids. The ends were cut back, 2 bases at V and 0 bases at J, with 5 bases in the middle. As DNA, the CDR3 is TGTGCCATCAGTGAGACGGTCTCCTACGAGCAGTACTTC. This gives the protein CAISETVSYEQYF.

This clonotype was counted many times. CDR3 nucleotides: TGTGCCATCAGTGAATCGGGAAGAGGGGCTAATGAAAAACTGTTTTTT. Amino acids: CAISESGRGANEKLFF. V gene TRBV10-3 combines with J gene TRBJ1-4, with D possibly being TRBD1 (5 bases). This CDR3 comprises 16 residues. V was cut by 3 bases and J by 3 bases, with 14 bases left in between. Germline V CDR1 and CDR2: ENHRY, SYGVKD.